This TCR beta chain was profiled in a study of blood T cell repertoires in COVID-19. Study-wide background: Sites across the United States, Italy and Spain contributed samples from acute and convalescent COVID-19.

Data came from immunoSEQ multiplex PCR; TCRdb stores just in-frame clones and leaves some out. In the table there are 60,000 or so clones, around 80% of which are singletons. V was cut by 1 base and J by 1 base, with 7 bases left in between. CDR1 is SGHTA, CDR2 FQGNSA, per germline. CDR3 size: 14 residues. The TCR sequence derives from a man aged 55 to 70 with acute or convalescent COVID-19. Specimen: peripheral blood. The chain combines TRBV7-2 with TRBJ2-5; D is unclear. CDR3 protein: CASSLVAFQETQYF. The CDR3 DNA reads TGTGCCAGCAGCTTAGTAGCCTTCCAAGAGACCCAGTACTTC.